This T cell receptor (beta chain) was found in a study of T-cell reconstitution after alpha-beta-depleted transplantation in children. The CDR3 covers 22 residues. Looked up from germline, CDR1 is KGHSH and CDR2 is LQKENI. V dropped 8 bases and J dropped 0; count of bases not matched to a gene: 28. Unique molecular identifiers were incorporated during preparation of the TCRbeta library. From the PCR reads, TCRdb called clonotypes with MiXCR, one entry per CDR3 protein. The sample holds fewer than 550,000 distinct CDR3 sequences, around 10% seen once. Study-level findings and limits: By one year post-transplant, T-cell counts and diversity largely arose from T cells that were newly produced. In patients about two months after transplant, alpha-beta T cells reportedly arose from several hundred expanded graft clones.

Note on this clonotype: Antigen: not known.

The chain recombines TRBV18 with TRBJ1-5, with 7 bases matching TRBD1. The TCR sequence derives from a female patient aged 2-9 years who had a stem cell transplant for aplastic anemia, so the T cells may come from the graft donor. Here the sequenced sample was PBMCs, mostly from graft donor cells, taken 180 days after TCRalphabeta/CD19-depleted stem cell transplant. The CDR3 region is CASRSFTTRKSDRTDSNQPQHF. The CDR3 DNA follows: TGTGCCAGCAGGAGCTTTACGACACGGAAATCGGACAGGACCGATAGCAATCAGCCCCAGCATTTT.